This T cell receptor beta chain was retrieved from a study of radiation and T cells in renal cell carcinoma. Specified time point: blood 4 weeks post-SBRT, at nephrectomy. Treatment: 15 Gy SBRT to primary tumor, nephrectomy 4 weeks later. The CDR3 loop spans 14 amino acids. Germline CDR1 LNHDA, CDR2 SQIVND (reference sequence). The ends lost 6 bases at V and 5 bases at J; junction bases unmatched: 6. This clone has just one count. Its antigen is unidentified. General study findings and limits: In blood, top tumor clones expanded by 2 weeks, shrinking by 4.

Sequenced by immunoSEQ multiplex PCR; TCRdb stores in-frame clones only, minus some. The sample includes roughly 100,000 clones, more than 65% of them seen just once. This receptor was identified in a man in his sixties with renal cell carcinoma. The sample here was blood, taken from a patient whose treatment included radiotherapy and nephrectomy. This sequence joins TRBV19 and TRBJ1-4; 7 nucleotides line up with TRBD1. CDR3 sequence: CASRGGPVNEKLFF. The CDR3 coding sequence is TGTGCCAGTAGAGGGGGCCCGGTGAATGAAAAACTGTTTTTT.